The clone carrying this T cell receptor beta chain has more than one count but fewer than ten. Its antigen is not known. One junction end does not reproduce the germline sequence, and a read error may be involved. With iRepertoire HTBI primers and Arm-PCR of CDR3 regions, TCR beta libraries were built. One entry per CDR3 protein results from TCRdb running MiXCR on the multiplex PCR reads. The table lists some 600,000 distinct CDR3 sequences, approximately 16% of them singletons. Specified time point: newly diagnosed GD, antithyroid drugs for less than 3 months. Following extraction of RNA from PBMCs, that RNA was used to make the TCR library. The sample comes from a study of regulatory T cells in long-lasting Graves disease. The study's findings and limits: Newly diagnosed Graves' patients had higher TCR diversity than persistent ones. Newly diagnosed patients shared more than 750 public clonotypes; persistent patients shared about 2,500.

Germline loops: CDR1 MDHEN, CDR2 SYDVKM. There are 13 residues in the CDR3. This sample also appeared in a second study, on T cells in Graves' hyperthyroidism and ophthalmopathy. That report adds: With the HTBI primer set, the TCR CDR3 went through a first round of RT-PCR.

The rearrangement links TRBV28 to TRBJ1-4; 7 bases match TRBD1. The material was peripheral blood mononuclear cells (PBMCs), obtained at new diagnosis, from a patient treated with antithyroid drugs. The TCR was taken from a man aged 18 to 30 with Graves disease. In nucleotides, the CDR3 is TGTGCCAGCAGTACCTCGGACAGGAGTTCGCTGTCTTTT. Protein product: CASSTSDRSSLSF. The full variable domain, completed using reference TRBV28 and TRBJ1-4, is DVKVTQSSRYLVKRTGEKVFLECVQDMDHENMFWYRQDPGLGLRLIYFSYDVKMKEKGDIPEGYSVSREKKERFSLILESASTNQTSMYLCASSTSDRSSLSFGSGTQLSVL.